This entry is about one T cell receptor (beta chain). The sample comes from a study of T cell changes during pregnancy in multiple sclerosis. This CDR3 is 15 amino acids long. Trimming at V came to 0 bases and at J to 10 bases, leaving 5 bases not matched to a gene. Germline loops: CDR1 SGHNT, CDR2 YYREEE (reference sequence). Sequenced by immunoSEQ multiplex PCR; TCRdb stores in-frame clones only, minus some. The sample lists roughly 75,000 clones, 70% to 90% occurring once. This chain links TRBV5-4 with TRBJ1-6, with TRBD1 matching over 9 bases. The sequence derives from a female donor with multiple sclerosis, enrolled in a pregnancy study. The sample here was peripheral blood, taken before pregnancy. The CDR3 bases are TGTGCCAGCAGCTTGGGGCTACAGGGGGCGTCACCCCTCCACTTT. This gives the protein CASSLGLQGASPLHF. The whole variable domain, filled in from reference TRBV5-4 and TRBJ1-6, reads ETGVTQSPTHLIKTRGQQVTLRCSSQSGHNTVSWYQQALGQGPQFIFQYYREEENGRGNFPPRFSGLQFPNYSSELNVNALELDDSALYLCASSLGLQGASPLHFGNGTRLTVT.